Presented here are 32 T cell receptor beta chains from one specimen sequenced in a study of shared clonotypes between healthy human individuals. Method: immunoSEQ multiplex PCR; TCRdb's copy keeps in-frame clones and lacks some. The table has around 940,000 clones, about three quarters seen once; the top ten hold over 1.3%. Sequenced sample: memory CD4+ T cells sorted from blood. Indicated subset: CD45RA-negative fraction. These receptors came from a young man in good health.

In this sample, this clone turned up a few times. The chain combines TRBV28 with TRBJ1-5; 8 positions agree with TRBD1. The junction had 5 bases not matched to a gene; V was cut back by 6 bases and J by 1 base. Germline V gene lookup returns CDR1 MDHEN and CDR2 SYDVKM. The CDR3 has 15 residues. The CDR3 region is CASSQGARSNQPQHF. CDR3 bases: TGTGCCAGCAGCCAGGGGGCGCGGAGCAATCAGCCCCAGCATTTT.

The J gene is TRBJ2-7, the V gene TRBV18, with TRBD1 identical over 10 bases. With 4 bases clipped from V and 3 bases from J, the junction kept 9 bases outside the gene matches. The CDR3 has 16 residues. CDR1 KGHSH and CDR2 LQKENI come from the germline V gene. In DNA, the CDR3 is TGTGCCAGCTCACTCCAGACGGGACAGGGGTTCTACGAGCAGTACTTC. It translates to CASSLQTGQGFYEQYF.

The rearrangement uses TRBV6-6 and TRBJ1-2, with D hard to call. The CDR3 is 14 amino acids. Germline V gene lookup returns CDR1 MNHNY and CDR2 SVGAGI (reference sequence). Trimming took 5 bases from V and 8 from J, leaving 18 bases between them. The CDR3 DNA reads TGTGCCAGCAGTAAAACTGGTGGAGGTGGGGGCTACACCTTC. Encoded protein: CASSKTGGGGGYTF.

This chain joins TRBV11-2 and TRBJ1-5, with 8 positions matching TRBD1. J was trimmed by 6 bases and V by 1 base; bases with no gene match: 8. This CDR3 is 16 amino acids long. Germline V gene sequence: CDR1 SGHAT, CDR2 FQNNGV. CDR3 sequence (DNA): TGTGCCAGCAGCTTAGCGTCAGGGGGCATCGGTCAGCCCCAGCATTTT. Translation gives CASSLASGGIGQPQHF. Using reference TRBV11-2 and TRBJ1-5 for the parts outside the CDR3, the full variable domain is EAGVAQSPRYKIIEKRQSVAFWCNPISGHATLYWYQQILGQGPKLLIQFQNNGVVDDSQLPKDRFSAERLKGVDSTLKIQPAKLEDSAVYLCASSLASGGIGQPQHFGDGTRLSIL.

This clone was counted between two and nine times. The rearrangement links TRBV6-5 to TRBJ1-1; D call uncertain. V was clipped by 5 bases and J by 8 bases, with 18 bases between them. CDR3 length equals 14 residues. Germline loops: CDR1 MNHEY, CDR2 SVGAGI. CDR3 coding DNA: TGTGCCAGCAGTGACGATTCAGGAGCCGGGGAAGCTTTCTTT. Translation: CASSDDSGAGEAFF.

The CDR3 here is CASSPPLGAGANVLTF. In nucleotides, the CDR3 is TGTGCCAGCTCACCACCTTTAGGGGCTGGGGCCAACGTCCTGACTTTC. The J gene is TRBJ2-6, the V gene TRBV18; D might be TRBD1 (5 bases). The CDR3 sequence is 16 residues long. CDR1 is KGHSH and CDR2 is LQKENI in the germline V gene. The V gene lost 0 bases and the J gene lost 2 bases, with 8 bases spanning the gap.

In the case of this clone: Other DNA sequences in this specimen translate into the identical CDR3. This chain links TRBV5-6 with TRBJ2-5, with a possible D match to TRBD2 (6 bases). V was pared by 1 base and J by 5 bases, with 9 bases between. The CDR3 is 13 residues long. Germline loops: CDR1 SGHDT, CDR2 YYEEEE. The CDR3 coding sequence is TGTGCCAGCAGCTTGCTAGCGAGGGAGACCCAGTACTTC. Translated: CASSLLARETQYF.

This clone was recorded only once. The rearrangement uses TRBV27 and TRBJ2-3; the match to TRBD2 covers 12 bases. The CDR3 runs to 15 residues. The V and J ends lost 5 bases and 4 bases, in that order; junction bases with no gene match: 4. Germline V gene lookup returns CDR1 MNHEY and CDR2 SMNVEV (reference sequence). The CDR3 coding sequence is TGTGCCAGCAGTCTAGCGGGGGGGCGAGCAGATACGCAGTATTTT. Its translation is CASSLAGGRADTQYF.

The genes are TRBV29-1 and TRBJ2-2; possibly TRBD2 for D (5 bases). CDR1 and CDR2 (germline): SQVTM, ANQGSEA. The germline V and J ends were trimmed by 3 bases and 5 bases, with 10 bases remaining between them. This CDR3 contains 13 residues. CDR3 region: CSVDTWETGELFF. CDR3 coding DNA: TGCAGCGTTGACACATGGGAGACCGGGGAGCTGTTTTTT.

V gene TRBV15 combines with J gene TRBJ2-6; 7 nucleotides align to TRBD2. This CDR3 contains 17 residues. Germline lookup yields CDR1 LNHNV and CDR2 YYDKDF (reference sequence). The trim removed 3 bases at V and 2 bases at J, leaving 7 bases unmatched. CDR3 protein: CATSRQGGSAGANVLTF. For the CDR3, the DNA is TGTGCCACCAGCAGGCAGGGAGGGTCGGCTGGGGCCAACGTCCTGACTTTC.

This chain links TRBV7-2 with TRBJ1-3; D is unresolved. The CDR3 has 13 residues. The V end lost 2 bases, the J end lost 2 bases, and 4 bases lay between the germline ends. The germline V gene has CDR1 SGHTA and CDR2 FQGNSA. The CDR3: CASSLRAGNTIYF. In DNA form, the CDR3 reads TGTGCCAGCAGCTTACGGGCTGGAAACACCATATATTTT.

This chain uses TRBV2 with TRBJ2-4; D may correspond to TRBD1 or TRBD2 (5 bases each). The CDR3 consists of 15 residues. Germline-derived CDR1 and CDR2 are SNHLY and FYNNEI. V was clipped by 7 bases and J by 3 bases, with 16 bases between them. This CDR3 is CASKYGGEGKNIQYF. For the CDR3, the DNA is TGTGCCAGCAAATATGGGGGAGAGGGCAAAAACATTCAGTACTTC.

The chain is built from TRBV20-1 and TRBJ2-6; D is possibly TRBD2 (5 bases). Germline V gene lookup returns CDR1 DFQATT and CDR2 SNEGSKA (reference sequence). Trimming left V 3 bases short and J 14 bases short, with 11 bases between. This CDR3 is built from 11 residues. This chain's CDR3 is CSASLREFLTF. CDR3 nucleotide sequence: TGCAGTGCTAGTCTAAGGGAGTTCCTGACTTTC.

The rearrangement links TRBV6-1 to TRBJ1-6, with 9 bases aligning to TRBD1. V lost 6 bases, J lost 7 bases, and 7 bases stayed unmatched. Germline CDR1 MNHNS, CDR2 SASEGT. CDR3 length: 15 amino acids. The CDR3 loop reads CASRLPGQGNSPLHF. The CDR3 DNA reads as TGTGCCAGCAGGCTACCGGGACAGGGAAATTCACCCCTCCACTTT.

This clone appeared a few times. CDR3 nucleotides: TGTGCCAGTAGTCTCGAATACTACTACGAGCAGTACTTC. Translation: CASSLEYYYEQYF. The V call is TRBV19, the J call TRBJ2-7, with D unclear. CDR1 is LNHDA, CDR2 SQIVND, per germline (reference sequence). V was clipped by 5 bases and J by 3 bases, with 11 bases between them. There are 13 residues in the CDR3. The full variable domain, completed using reference TRBV19 and TRBJ2-7, is DGGITQSPKYLFRKEGQNVTLSCEQNLNHDAMYWYRQDPGQGLRLIYYSQIVNDFQKGDIAEGYSVSREKKESFPLTVTSAQKNPTAFYLCASSLEYYYEQYFGPGTRLTVT.

Concerning this clone itself: Other nucleotide sequences from this sample produce the same CDR3. The chain recombines TRBV5-1 with TRBJ2-3; TRBD1 matches at 10 bases. The V gene's germline CDR1 is SGHRS and CDR2 YFSETQ. Trimming removed 2 bases from V and 2 bases from J; junction bases left unmatched: 2. The CDR3 spans 15 residues. CDR3 in amino acids: CASSLGTGVTDTQYF. The DNA of the CDR3 is TGCGCCAGCAGCTTAGGGACAGGGGTCACAGATACGCAGTATTTT.

The table lists this clone with a count of one. V gene TRBV27 combines with J gene TRBJ1-1, with 8 bases matching TRBD1. CDR1 is MNHEY and CDR2 is SMNVEV in the germline V gene (reference sequence). V lost 3 bases, J lost 4 bases, and 10 bases stayed unmatched. The CDR3 runs to 16 residues. This CDR3 reads CASSLRQGSVGTEAFF. The CDR3 DNA sequence: TGTGCCAGCAGTTTGAGACAGGGGTCGGTAGGCACTGAAGCTTTCTTT.

This clone showed up many times. The sample contains more than one DNA sequence encoding this CDR3. This chain links TRBV5-1 with TRBJ1-3; the D is unclear. CDR3 length equals 15 residues. The germline gives CDR1 SGHRS, CDR2 YFSETQ. V was pared by 0 bases and J by 1 base, with 8 bases between. CDR3: CASSLDGSSGNTIYF. CDR3 DNA: TGCGCCAGCAGCTTGGACGGCAGTTCTGGAAACACCATATATTTT.

V gene TRBV30 combines with J gene TRBJ2-7, with TRBD1 matching over 9 bases. V shed 3 bases, J shed 1 base, and the junction held 4 bases outside the gene matches. Germline values: CDR1 GTSNPN, CDR2 SVGIG (reference sequence). This CDR3 comprises 14 residues. In nucleotides, the CDR3 is TGTGCCTGGAGGAGGGGACAGGGTTCCTACGAGCAGTACTTC. This translates into CAWRRGQGSYEQYF.

This clone was counted a single time. The chain joins TRBV18 to TRBJ2-3; TRBD2 matches 8 bases. Per the germline V gene, CDR1 is KGHSH and CDR2 is LQKENI. V was pared by 1 base and J by 0 bases, with 9 bases of the junction left unmatched. CDR3 size: 18 residues. CDR3 DNA sequence: TGTGCCAGCTCACCACGGGCCCCGGGGGGGCTAAGCACAGATACGCAGTATTTT. Translated: CASSPRAPGGLSTDTQYF.

The chain uses TRBV5-4 and TRBJ1-1; D is ambiguous. V gave up 2 bases and J gave up 5 bases, with 10 bases separating them. The CDR3 has 13 residues. From germline, CDR1 is SGHNT and CDR2 YYREEE (reference sequence). The CDR3 DNA follows: TGTGCCAGCAGCTTTCCGGGAGGGACTGAAGCTTTCTTT. The encoded protein is CASSFPGGTEAFF.

In its sample, this clone was seen a few times. The chain employs TRBV6-1 and TRBJ1-6; no definite D call. Looked up from germline, CDR1 is MNHNS and CDR2 is SASEGT. This CDR3 spans 17 amino acids. V shed 0 bases and J shed 7 bases, with 16 bases lying between them. The CDR3 DNA is TGTGCCAGCAGTGAAGCTGCGGGAGGCTATCGGAATTCACCCCTCCACTTT. It codes for CASSEAAGGYRNSPLHF.

The sample holds a few counts of this clone. This rearrangement joins TRBV27 to TRBJ2-1; the D gene is possibly TRBD2 (5 bases). The CDR3 sequence is 13 residues long. Germline V CDR1 and CDR2: MNHEY, SMNVEV (reference sequence). Trimming shortened V by 8 bases and J by 8 bases, and 16 bases separated the two germline ends. The CDR3 DNA sequence: TGTGCCAGCCGTCCCCTTGGAGCGGATGAGCAGTTCTTC. It translates to CASRPLGADEQFF.

The chain uses TRBV2 and TRBJ2-3; 7 nucleotides match TRBD2. The CDR3 is 14 amino acids. Per the germline V gene, CDR1 is SNHLY and CDR2 is FYNNEI. The trim removed 8 bases at V and 2 bases at J, leaving 7 bases unmatched. CDR3 sequence reads: CASAWDYATDTQYF. CDR3 bases: TGTGCCAGCGCATGGGACTATGCCACAGATACGCAGTATTTT.

The chain has TRBV2 and TRBJ2-5; TRBD1 matches 12 bases. Per germline, CDR1 SNHLY and CDR2 FYNNEI. J lost 4 bases, V lost 2 bases, and 5 bases had no gene match. The CDR3 runs 16 residues. The DNA of the CDR3 is TGTGCCAGCAGTGAACCAGGGACAGGGGGCACAGAGACCCAGTACTTC. Translation: CASSEPGTGGTETQYF. Drawing the rest from reference TRBV2 and TRBJ2-5, the complete variable domain is EPEVTQTPSHQVTQMGQEVILRCVPISNHLYFYWYRQILGQKVEFLVSFYNNEISEKSEIFDDQFSVERPDGSNFTLKIRSTKLEDSAMYFCASSEPGTGGTETQYFGPGTRLLVL.

The chain carries TRBV7-8 and TRBJ1-4; the match to TRBD1 covers 8 bases. Germline-derived CDR1 and CDR2 are SGHVS and FQNEAQ. The CDR3 is 15 amino acids. Unmatched junction bases numbered 7, after V lost 3 bases and J lost 7 bases. The CDR3 coding sequence is TGTGCCAGCAGCTTTGCAGGGGGCGCGGGTGAAAAACTGTTTTTT. This gives the protein CASSFAGGAGEKLFF.

This clone was seen only once. The rearrangement uses TRBV30 and TRBJ1-2; D remains unclear. This CDR3 spans 13 amino acids. The germline V and J ends were trimmed by 2 bases and 5 bases, with 12 bases remaining between them. Germline V gene lookup returns CDR1 GTSNPN and CDR2 SVGIG (reference sequence). The CDR3 DNA is TGTGCCTGGAGTCTCGAGGGTGGATATGGCTACACCTTC. It specifies CAWSLEGGYGYTF.

A note on this clone: Within the sample, other DNA sequences also encode this same CDR3. The rearrangement links TRBV5-1 to TRBJ2-3; weak D call: TRBD2 (6 bases). V lost 2 bases and J 0 bases, leaving 7 bases between the germline ends. Germline CDR1 is SGHRS and CDR2 is YFSETQ. CDR3 length: 14 amino acids. CDR3 bases: TGCGCCAGCAGCTTTAGCGGTAGCACAGATACGCAGTATTTT. Translating gives CASSFSGSTDTQYF. The full variable domain, rest sourced from reference TRBV5-1 and TRBJ2-3, is KAGVTQTPRYLIKTRGQQVTLSCSPISGHRSVSWYQQTPGQGLQFLFEYFSETQRNKGNFPGRFSGRQFSNSRSEMNVSTLELGDSALYLCASSFSGSTDTQYFGPGTRLTVL.

This chain links TRBV9 with TRBJ2-3, with D unresolved. This CDR3 is built from 14 residues. Germline loops: CDR1 SGDLS, CDR2 YYNGEE. Deletions cut 0 bases from V and 3 bases from J, with 8 bases between. CDR3 sequence: CASSVEVSTDTQYF. The DNA of the CDR3 is TGTGCCAGCAGCGTAGAAGTGTCAACAGATACGCAGTATTTT.

The V and J genes are TRBV11-3 and TRBJ2-1; possibly TRBD2 for D (5 bases). In germline, CDR1 is SGHNT, CDR2 YENEEA. The CDR3 length is 16 residues. V was trimmed by 4 bases and J by 4 bases, leaving 17 bases between them. CDR3 DNA: TGTGCCAGCAGCTCATTACCATTCAAGCGGTACAATGAGCAGTTCTTC. Translated, it gives CASSSLPFKRYNEQFF.

As to this clone: Additional DNA sequences in this sample encode the identical CDR3. The chain combines TRBV2 with TRBJ1-2; unclear D gene. Trimming took 1 base from V and 4 from J, leaving 7 bases between them. The CDR3 totals 13 residues. Germline lookup yields CDR1 SNHLY and CDR2 FYNNEI. CDR3 loop: CASSEEGSYGYTF. CDR3 DNA sequence: TGTGCCAGCAGTGAAGAGGGCAGCTATGGCTACACCTTC.

This chain connects TRBV7-8 to TRBJ1-4; TRBD1 matches at 9 bases. This CDR3 contains 15 residues. The germline CDR1 and CDR2 sequences are SGHVS and FQNEAQ. V trimming: 5 bases; J trimming: 5 bases; junction bases outside the gene matches: 6. CDR3 sequence: CASSPGQGQNEKLFF. The CDR3 region has the DNA TGTGCCAGCAGCCCGGGACAGGGACAGAATGAAAAACTGTTTTTT.